This T cell receptor (beta chain) is from a study of human T cells and chemical hapten exposure. Findings and limits, study-wide: Among TCRs, those above 1 in 1000 frequency were unaffected by DPC sensitization. Correlating positively with patch test score were the PT1 expanded TCR counts.

Time point meaning: pre-sensitization, week 0. Treatment of the sample: therapeutic diphenylcyclopropenone sensitization with weekly scalp DPC. TCRdb reanalysed the RACE reads using MiXCR and keeps one entry per CDR3 protein. The sample has 300,000 to 450,000 distinct CDR3 sequences, around 5.5% seen once. Per germline, CDR1 LGHDT and CDR2 YNNKEL (reference sequence). The CDR3 runs to 13 residues. Trimming removed 0 bases at V and 5 bases at J, with 6 bases between. This clonotype showed up many times. The antigen remains undetermined. The clonotype was recovered from a woman in her forties or fifties with alopecia areata. Some clones in this sample may be carry-over from other donors' samples. Sequencing used whole blood, obtained in connection with sensitization to the hapten diphenylcyclopropenone (DPC). The chain combines TRBV3-1 with TRBJ2-3, with TRBD1 as a possible D gene (6 bases). The CDR3 sequence: CASSQDRGDTQYF. CDR3 coding DNA: TGTGCCAGCAGCCAAGACAGGGGAGATACGCAGTATTTT.